One sample yielded the 32 T cell receptor beta chains listed below, sequenced in a study of Graves' ophthalmopathy and Graves' hyperthyroidism. Amplification from RNA transcripts yielded the TCR beta CDR3 regions. A first-round RT-PCR used HTBI primers, followed by a second-round multiplex PCR. From the multiplex PCR reads, TCRdb called clonotypes with MiXCR, one entry per CDR3 protein. Among more than 45,000 distinct CDR3 sequences, over 40% were seen once, and the ten largest hold 20% to 25%. Sequences were obtained from peripheral blood. The source is an adult man with Graves' ophthalmopathy.

A remark on this clonotype: This likely comes from a read error, as the CDR3 has no conserved phenylalanine or tryptophan at its end. The rearrangement links TRBV20-1 to TRBJ2-5; D may be TRBD2 (5 bases). Trimming removed 6 bases at V and 5 bases at J, with 19 bases between. The germline V gene has CDR1 DFQATT and CDR2 SNEGSKA (reference sequence). The CDR3 runs 14 residues. The DNA for the CDR3 is TGCAGTGCCGGTCCTGGACTCCGAGGGGAGACCCAGTACCTC. Translated, it gives CSAGPGLRGETQYL.

The rearrangement links TRBV18 to TRBJ2-1; D is uncertain. This CDR3 is built from 14 residues. CDR1 is KGHSH and CDR2 is LQKENI in the germline V gene. The V gene lost 0 bases and the J gene lost 0 bases, with 3 bases spanning the gap. Here the CDR3 DNA reads TGTGCCAGCTCACCACCGAGCTCCTACAATGAGCAGTTCTTC. It yields the protein CASSPPSSYNEQFF.

In this sample, this clonotype turned up once. The chain joins TRBV9 to TRBJ2-5; D gene uncertain. The ends were cut back, 4 bases at V and 5 bases at J, with 15 bases in the middle. The CDR3 runs to 14 residues. CDR1 and CDR2 (germline): SGDLS, YYNGEE. The CDR3 region has the DNA TGTGCCAGCAGCCCCCTTGAGGAGTGGGAGACCCAGTACTTC. Protein sequence: CASSPLEEWETQYF.

There are many counts of this clonotype. In nucleotides, the CDR3 is TGTGCCAGCAGCTTAGTTCTCCAGGGATCCAAAAACATTCAGTACTTC. It is translated as CASSLVLQGSKNIQYF. The chain combines TRBV7-6 with TRBJ2-4, with a tentative D call TRBD1 (5 bases). Between the trimmed V and J ends, which lost 1 base and 2 bases, there was a span of 12 bases. The CDR3 runs to 16 residues. Germline V gene sequence: CDR1 SGHVS, CDR2 FNYEAQ.

The CDR3 sequence is CATSRDIPQGVKETQYF. CDR3 in DNA: TGTGCCACCAGCAGAGATATCCCCCAAGGAGTAAAAGAGACCCAGTACTTC. This rearrangement joins TRBV15 to TRBJ2-5; no firm D call. The CDR3 is made up of 17 amino acids. From germline, CDR1 is LNHNV and CDR2 YYDKDF (reference sequence). Trimming left V 0 bases short and J 3 bases short, with 17 bases between.

This clonotype came up many times. This chain links TRBV7-2 with TRBJ2-3; D gene uncertain. V lost 3 bases and J lost 0, with 10 bases in between. There are 15 residues in the CDR3. Germline-derived CDR1 and CDR2 are SGHTA and FQGNSA. CDR3 residues: CASSLGSPSTDTQYF. In DNA form, the CDR3 reads TGTGCCAGCAGCTTGGGTTCCCCGAGCACAGATACGCAGTATTTT.

The chain couples TRBV7-8 to TRBJ2-7, with 8 bases lining up with TRBD1. The CDR3 sequence is 15 residues long. CDR1 SGHVS and CDR2 FQNEAQ come from the germline V gene. Trimming took 1 base from V and 2 from J; bases not matched to a gene: 4. The CDR3 DNA sequence: TGTGCCAGCAGCTTAGTCAGGACAGGGACCTACGAGCAGTACGTC. Translation: CASSLVRTGTYEQYV.

Notes on this clonotype: This could be a read error, since a much larger clone is one nucleotide away. This sequence joins TRBV6-5 and TRBJ2-7; tentative D call: TRBD1 (6 bases). CDR3 length equals 13 residues. Trimming removed 4 bases from V and 7 bases from J, with 14 bases in between. Germline CDR1 reads MNHEY; CDR2 reads SVGAGI. The CDR3 bases are TGTGCCAGCAGTTCGGGACATGCGAGAGAGCAGTACTTC. The encoded protein is CASSSGHAREQYF.

The chain couples TRBV9 to TRBJ2-5; TRBD2 aligns across 12 bases. V shed 3 bases and J 4 bases; nucleotides not matched to a gene: 7. The CDR3 spans 16 residues. In germline, CDR1 is SGDLS, CDR2 YYNGEE. This CDR3 is CASSASGRAHGETQYF. The CDR3, as DNA: TGTGCCAGCAGCGCTAGCGGGAGGGCTCACGGAGAGACCCAGTACTTC.

Remarks on this clonotype: At one boundary the junction diverges from the germline segment, which might be a read error. The chain couples TRBV19 to TRBJ1-5; 8 bases line up with TRBD1. The CDR3 runs 16 residues. The V gene's germline CDR1 is LNHDA and CDR2 SQIVND (reference sequence). In nucleotides, the CDR3 is TGCGTCAGTAGTATGCCGACAGGGGCCAGCAATCAGCCCCAGCATTTT. Its protein product is CVSSMPTGASNQPQHF.

This clonotype has a count of ten or more. The chain employs TRBV20-1 and TRBJ1-5; 8 nucleotides match TRBD1. The CDR3 sequence is 16 residues long. Germline assignment: CDR1 DFQATT and CDR2 SNEGSKA (reference sequence). V dropped 1 base and J dropped 0; count of bases not matched to a gene: 5. CDR3: CSARAFRGPSNQPQHF. DNA of the CDR3: TGCAGTGCTAGAGCCTTCAGGGGGCCTAGCAATCAGCCCCAGCATTTT.

A note on this clonotype: The conserved closing phenylalanine or tryptophan is absent in this CDR3, likely reflecting a read error. The DNA is omitted, as the CDR3 cannot be located on it reliably, and the CDR3 follows TCRdb's listing. V gene TRBV19 combines with J gene TRBJ2-2; TRBD1 is the table's D call, not checked against the DNA. Termini included, the CDR3 measures 12 amino acids. The V gene's germline CDR1 is LNHDA and CDR2 SQIVND (reference sequence). The CDR3 loop is CASSIDRTGRGV.

This clonotype has just a few counts. The rearrangement uses TRBV5-1 and TRBJ2-3; D call uncertain. CDR3 length: 14 residues. Germline CDR1 SGHRS, CDR2 YFSETQ. V was pared by 0 bases and J by 5 bases, with 10 bases between. DNA for the CDR3: TGCGCCAGCAGCTTGGGTGCCGAGCAAGATACGCAGTATTTT. Protein: CASSLGAEQDTQYF.

The rearrangement links TRBV5-4 to TRBJ2-7, with 7 positions matching TRBD1. Germline assignment: CDR1 SGHNT and CDR2 YYREEE (reference sequence). CDR3 size: 14 residues. Losses at the gene ends were 1 base for V and 4 bases for J; bases not matched to a gene: 5. CDR3 DNA: TGTGCCAGCAGCTTGAACGAGGGGGCGTACGAGCAGTACTTC. Translation gives CASSLNEGAYEQYF.

The chain combines TRBV20-1 with TRBJ2-3; maybe TRBD2 (9 bases). The CDR3 is 18 residues long. V lost 1 base and J 5 bases, leaving 25 bases between the germline ends. Germline V gives CDR1 DFQATT, CDR2 SNEGSKA (reference sequence). In DNA, the CDR3 is TGCAGTGCTAGAGGGACAGGGATAGCGGGAGTTCGGGAAGATACGCAGTATTTT. It is translated as CSARGTGIAGVREDTQYF.

The chain carries TRBV20-1 and TRBJ2-1, with D perhaps given as TRBD1 or TRBD2 (5 bases each). V dropped 0 bases and J dropped 8 bases, with 11 bases sitting between them. Germline CDR1 and CDR2: DFQATT and SNEGSKA (reference sequence). There are 13 residues in the CDR3. CDR3 coding DNA: TGCAGTGCTAGAGATCCCCTGGGGGATGAGCAGTTCTTC. Amino acids: CSARDPLGDEQFF.

The chain links TRBV20-1 to TRBJ1-5; D not certain. Trimming cost V 0 bases and J 7 bases, with 10 bases left between them. CDR3 length: 13 amino acids. Germline CDR1 is DFQATT and CDR2 is SNEGSKA (reference sequence). CDR3 sequence: CSAREGTDQPQHF. The CDR3 nucleotides read TGCAGTGCTAGAGAAGGAACAGACCAGCCCCAGCATTTT.

CDR3 nucleotide sequence: TGTGCCACCAGTGCGGGGGCTCCGGGCACTGAAGCTTTCTTT. Amino acid sequence: CATSAGAPGTEAFF. The chain is built from TRBV24-1 and TRBJ1-1; D may be TRBD1 (6 bases). The CDR3 consists of 14 residues. V gave up 5 bases and J gave up 4 bases, with 13 bases separating them. Germline loops: CDR1 KGHDR, CDR2 SFDVKD.

For this clonotype: One base away lies a much larger clone, so this may be a sequencing read error. This CDR3 fails to terminate in the conserved phenylalanine or tryptophan, so it likely reflects a read error. This chain links TRBV6-1 with TRBJ2-3; 16 bases are shared with TRBD2. With 7 bases clipped from V and 5 bases from J, the junction kept 9 bases outside the gene matches. In germline, CDR1 is MNHNS, CDR2 SASEGT. The CDR3 extends over 17 amino acids. CDR3: CASKGLAGGRFRDTQYL. The CDR3, as DNA: TGTGCCAGCAAGGGACTAGCGGGGGGGCGGTTCAGAGATACGCAGTATTTG.

The chain has TRBV19 and TRBJ2-1, with TRBD2 matching 13 bases. The CDR3 extends over 17 amino acids. V gave up 7 bases and J gave up 4 bases; unmatched junction bases: 10. Germline CDR1 LNHDA, CDR2 SQIVND (reference sequence). This CDR3 is CASTDNPGLAGYNEQFF. The CDR3 nucleotides read TGTGCCAGTACTGACAATCCGGGACTAGCGGGGTACAATGAGCAGTTCTTC.

This clonotype was counted many times. V gene TRBV6-1 combines with J gene TRBJ2-3; 11 bases align to TRBD1. V lost 3 bases to trimming and J lost 0 bases; unmatched junction nucleotides: 5. This CDR3 has 17 amino acids. From germline, CDR1 is MNHNS and CDR2 SASEGT. The DNA of the CDR3 is TGTGCCAGCAGTGAGTTAGGACAGGGGGCTAGCACAGATACGCAGTATTTT. Its translation: CASSELGQGASTDTQYF.

This clonotype showed up just a few times. V gene TRBV28 combines with J gene TRBJ2-7, with 7 bases matching TRBD1. In germline, CDR1 is MDHEN, CDR2 SYDVKM. Trimming cost V 5 bases and J 0 bases; bases outside gene matches: 19. This CDR3 comprises 19 residues. CDR3 coding DNA: TGTGCCAGCAGTCCTATCCTTCTTTTCGGACAGGCCAGCTCCTACGAGCAGTACTTC. Translating gives CASSPILLFGQASSYEQYF.

CDR3 loop: CSARGGQGGQGSPLHF. The CDR3 bases are TGCAGTGCTAGAGGCGGACAGGGAGGGCAAGGTTCACCCCTCCACTTT. J is TRBJ1-6 and V is TRBV20-1, with 8 bases that match TRBD1. J lost 9 bases, V lost 1 base, and 11 bases had no gene match. This CDR3 spans 16 amino acids. The V gene's germline CDR1 is DFQATT and CDR2 SNEGSKA (reference sequence).

In this sample, this clonotype turned up many times. V is TRBV20-1 and J is TRBJ2-3; D may correspond to TRBD1 or TRBD2 (5 bases each). The germline V gene encodes CDR1 DFQATT and CDR2 SNEGSKA (reference sequence). The V end lost 6 bases, the J end lost 1 base, and 14 bases lay between the germline ends. There are 14 residues in the CDR3. The chain's CDR3 is CSALTGGGTDTQYF. In DNA form, the CDR3 reads TGCAGTGCCCTAACAGGAGGTGGCACAGATACGCAGTATTTT.

This chain connects TRBV5-1 to TRBJ2-1, with 13 nucleotides matching TRBD2. This CDR3 region has 16 residues. The ends lost 6 bases at V and 12 bases at J; junction bases unmatched: 15. Germline loops: CDR1 SGHRS, CDR2 YFSETQ. Here the CDR3 reads CASTTGTSGATDTQFF. In DNA, the CDR3 is TGCGCCAGCACTACGGGGACTAGCGGGGCCACAGATACGCAGTTCTTC. The full variable domain, with the rest looked up from reference TRBV5-1 and TRBJ2-1, is KAGVTQTPRYLIKTRGQQVTLSCSPISGHRSVSWYQQTPGQGLQFLFEYFSETQRNKGNFPGRFSGRQFSNSRSEMNVSTLELGDSALYLCASTTGTSGATDTQFFGPGTRLTVL.

With respect to this clonotype: The junction and the germline gene differ at one end; a read error may be behind it. The gene calls are TRBV2 and TRBJ1-5; the D is unclear. Looked up from germline, CDR1 is SNHLY and CDR2 is FYNNEI. The CDR3 is 12 residues long. As DNA, the CDR3 is TGTGCCAGCAGTGTTCAGGTTCACCCCCAACATTTT. It is translated as CASSVQVHPQHF.

To note about this clonotype: In this CDR3 the conserved last residue, phenylalanine or tryptophan, is missing, so a read error is likely. The chain couples TRBV2 to TRBJ2-1, with D uncertain. The CDR3 runs 13 residues. V lost 6 bases and J lost 0, with 6 bases in between. Per germline, CDR1 SNHLY and CDR2 FYNNEI. CDR3: CASRLLSYNEQFL. The CDR3 coding sequence is TGTGCCAGCAGACTTCTCTCCTACAATGAGCAGTTCCTC.

As to this clonotype: At one of its ends the junction is not consistent with the germline gene, which may arise from a read error. The rearrangement joins TRBV7-9 to TRBJ1-2; 7 positions agree with TRBD1. The V gene's germline CDR1 is SEHNR and CDR2 FQNEAQ (reference sequence). The CDR3 runs to 16 residues. The DNA of the CDR3 is TGCGCCAGCAGCCTTGGGGGACAGCGATATAACTATGGCTACACCTTC. Its translation is CASSLGGQRYNYGYTF.

In DNA form, the CDR3 reads TGCAGTGCTACCGGGACAGTTAATGAAAAACTGTTTTTT. It codes for CSATGTVNEKLFF. The chain has TRBV20-1 and TRBJ1-4; 7 bases are a match to TRBD1. CDR1 and CDR2 from the germline V gene are DFQATT and SNEGSKA (reference sequence). The length of the CDR3 is 13 residues. V lost 4 bases and J lost 4; bases outside the gene matches: 3.

This clonotype was seen many times. The chain is built from TRBV7-6 and TRBJ2-5; D call uncertain. The CDR3 is made up of 14 amino acids. CDR1 SGHVS and CDR2 FNYEAQ come from the germline V gene. Trimming took off 1 base at V and 5 bases at J, with 11 bases between the two ends. CDR3 region: CASSLVGRGETQYF. The CDR3 DNA follows: TGTGCCAGCAGCTTAGTGGGCAGAGGCGAGACCCAGTACTTC.

This clonotype was observed a handful of times. This rearrangement joins TRBV24-1 to TRBJ2-7; 8 bases are shared with TRBD1. Germline CDR1 KGHDR, CDR2 SFDVKD. Germline trimming cut 3 bases from V and 6 bases from J; bases unmatched to any gene: 9. CDR3 length: 15 residues. This CDR3 is CATSDTRTGLGEQYF. CDR3 DNA sequence: TGTGCCACCAGTGATACGCGGACAGGGTTGGGCGAGCAGTACTTC.

A single count supports this clonotype. The chain has TRBV11-2 and TRBJ1-1, with D uncertain. The CDR3 length is 12 residues. Germline V lookup: CDR1 SGHAT, CDR2 FQNNGV. V lost 6 bases and J 7 bases, leaving 12 bases between the germline ends. The CDR3 DNA reads as TGTGCCAGCAGTATCAGTCGGGTTGAAGCTTTCTTT. As protein: CASSISRVEAFF. Supplemented by reference TRBV11-2 and TRBJ1-1, the full variable domain reads EAGVAQSPRYKIIEKRQSVAFWCNPISGHATLYWYQQILGQGPKLLIQFQNNGVVDDSQLPKDRFSAERLKGVDSTLKIQPAKLEDSAVYLCASSISRVEAFFGQGTRLTVV.